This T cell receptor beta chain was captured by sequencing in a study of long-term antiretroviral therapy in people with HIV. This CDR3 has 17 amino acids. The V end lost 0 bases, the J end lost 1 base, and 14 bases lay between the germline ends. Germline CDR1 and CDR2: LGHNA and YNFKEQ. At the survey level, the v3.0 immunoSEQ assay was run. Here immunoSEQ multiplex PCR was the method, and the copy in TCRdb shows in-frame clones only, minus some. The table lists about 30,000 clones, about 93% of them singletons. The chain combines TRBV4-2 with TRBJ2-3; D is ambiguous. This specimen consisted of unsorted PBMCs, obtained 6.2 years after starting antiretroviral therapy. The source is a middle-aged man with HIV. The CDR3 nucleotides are TGTGCCAGCAGCCAAGAACGCAATTTGTTGGGCACAGATACGCAGTATTTT. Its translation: CASSQERNLLGTDTQYF.